These 20 T cell receptor beta chains came from one sample sequenced in a study of CD8+ T cells in alopecia areata. Cutaneous lymph nodes were pooled and cells sorted by CD4, CD8alpha, NKG2D, NKG2ACE and more. cDNA prepared by RNA extraction and subsequent reverse transcription served as the template for sequencing. Some clones are missing from TCRdb's copy, which holds only in-frame ones; the method was immunoSEQ multiplex PCR. There are 290,000 or so clones in the sample, none observed a single time. The material sequenced was CD4+ T cells sorted from a lymph node. The receptors originated from a C3H/HeJ mouse with alopecia areata. The strain's MHC: H2-k.

Concerning this clone: The gene symbols are mouse symbols. The sequence runs out 4 residues before the end of the CDR3; the remainder is reconstructed from the germline J gene. The chain is built from TRBV31 and TRBJ2-2; 12 nucleotides align to TRBD2. The V gene end was trimmed by 3 bases and the J gene end by 4 bases; junction bases not matched to a gene: 3. CDR1 and CDR2 (germline): GKSSPN, SITVG. The CDR3 is 15 amino acids. CDR3 DNA (partial): TGTGCCTGGAGAGACTGGGGGGGCTTCACCGGG. It yields the protein CAWRDWGGFTG. The whole CDR3 protein is CAWRDWGGFTGQLYF.

Comments on this clone: Genes and germline come from the mouse. The read ends 4 residues before the CDR3 terminus; that terminus is restored from the germline J gene. V is TRBV13-2 and J is TRBJ2-7, with 9 bases that match TRBD1. The junction had 0 bases not matched to a gene; V was cut back by 0 bases and J by 2 bases. Per the germline V gene, CDR1 is NNHNN and CDR2 is SYGAGS (reference sequence). The CDR3 sequence is 14 residues long. The CDR3 here is CASGDGDRAYEQYF. The sequenced CDR3 bases are TGTGCCAGCGGTGATGGGGACAGGGCCTAT.

There are a few counts of this clone. Genes and germline are mouse. The CDR3 is cut off 4 residues early in the read; its end comes from the germline J gene. The sample holds other DNA sequences that translate to the same CDR3. This chain links TRBV13-3 with TRBJ2-1; 8 positions match TRBD1. The germline gives CDR1 NNHDY, CDR2 SYVADS. CDR3 length: 14 amino acids. V lost 3 bases and J lost 4; bases outside the gene matches: 3. The sequenced part of the CDR3 DNA is TGTGCCAGCAGTGGCCGGGACAGGTATGCT. This translates into CASSGRDRYA. From start to end, the CDR3 is CASSGRDRYAEQFF.

This clone was seen more than once but under ten times. Gene names refer to mouse genes. The read comes to an end 4 residues before the CDR3 does, leaving the germline J gene to fill in the end. This sequence joins TRBV13-2 and TRBJ2-5; tentatively, D is TRBD2 (5 bases). The germline V gene encodes CDR1 NNHNN and CDR2 SYGAGS (reference sequence). This CDR3 has 13 residues. CDR3 protein: CASGDVGKDTQYF. The part of the CDR3 DNA that was read is TGTGCCAGCGGTGATGTGGGGAAAGAC.

Concerning this clone itself: Each gene name is a mouse one. This CDR3 reads CAWSPDRQGSAETLYF. CDR3 DNA, as far as it was read: TGTGCCTGGAGTCCTGACCGGCAGGGAAGTGCAGAA. The chain is built from TRBV31 and TRBJ2-3, with D possibly TRBD1 on 5 matching bases. The missing CDR3 end, 4 residues past where the read stops, is filled in from the germline J gene. Germline assignment: CDR1 GKSSPN and CDR2 SITVG. V dropped 1 base and J dropped 0 bases, with 14 bases sitting between them. The CDR3 length is 16 residues.

This clone has more than one count but fewer than ten. These gene names are mouse names. The read terminates 4 residues ahead of where the CDR3 ends, so the germline J gene completes it. Distinct nucleotide sequences in the sample also encode this CDR3. The rearrangement links TRBV13-2 to TRBJ1-2, with D possibly matching TRBD1 (6 bases). V was clipped by 2 bases and J by 0 bases, with 8 bases between them. The germline V gene encodes CDR1 NNHNN and CDR2 SYGAGS (reference sequence). The CDR3 consists of 14 residues. This CDR3 reads CASGERGTNSDYTF. The CDR3 bases that were read are TGTGCCAGCGGTGAAAGGGGGACAAACTCC.

In this sample, this clone turned up a few times. Each gene name is a mouse one. The sequence runs out 4 residues before the end of the CDR3; the remainder is reconstructed from the germline J gene. The chain couples TRBV1 to TRBJ2-1, with 10 bases fitting TRBD2. CDR3 length: 15 residues. Looked up from germline, CDR1 is NSQYPW and CDR2 is LRSPGD (reference sequence). The CDR3 reads CTCSAQLGGNAEQFF. The CDR3 bases that were read are TGCACCTGCAGTGCACAACTGGGGGGGAACGCT.

Regarding this clone: Gene names are mouse gene names. Read sequence stops 4 residues before the CDR3 end, and the germline J gene provides the missing end. The chain joins TRBV5 to TRBJ2-1, with D possibly matching TRBD1 (6 bases). Germline-derived CDR1 and CDR2 are LGHNA and YNLKQL (reference sequence). Deletions cut 3 bases from V and 4 bases from J, with 10 bases between. The CDR3 has 14 residues. The CDR3 bases that were read are TGTGCCAGCAGCCAGGGGACAAAATATGCT. Protein: CASSQGTKYA. The whole CDR3 is CASSQGTKYAEQFF.

This clone was observed a handful of times. Germline and genes: mouse. Incomplete CDR3 DNA: TGTGCCAGCAGTTTGTTGGGGGGCACA. Amino acids: CASSLLGGT. The full CDR3 protein reads CASSLLGGTEVFF. This chain links TRBV14 with TRBJ1-1; D possibly corresponds to TRBD1 (5 bases). The read halts 4 residues ahead of the CDR3 end, with the missing end drawn from the germline J gene. The CDR3 is made up of 13 amino acids. CDR1 SGHDT and CDR2 FRDEAV come from the germline V gene. V lost 2 bases to trimming and J lost 4 bases, with 9 bases between them.

A note on this clone: Gene names follow the mouse nomenclature. Read coverage stops 4 residues before the CDR3 terminus; the germline J gene supplies the remainder. The chain is built from TRBV13-1 and TRBJ2-2, with a weak D call TRBD1 (6 bases). CDR1 and CDR2 from the germline V gene are NSHNY and SYGAGN. The CDR3 covers 14 residues. V was cut by 5 bases and J by 0 bases, with 8 bases left in between. The DNA read from the CDR3 is TGTGCCAGCAGCCGGACAGCAAACACCGGG. It encodes CASSRTANTG. The complete CDR3 reads CASSRTANTGQLYF.

This clone was seen only a few times. The gene names here belong to mouse. The CDR3 end is not reached by the read, which stops 4 residues before it; the germline J gene fills it in. The chain carries TRBV13-3 and TRBJ2-1; 9 nucleotides line up with TRBD1. CDR3 length: 15 amino acids. CDR1 is NNHDY, CDR2 SYVADS, per germline. CDR3 sequence reads: CASSDAQGASAEQFF. The covered CDR3 bases are TGTGCCAGCAGTGATGCACAGGGGGCGAGCGCT.

About this clone itself: Mouse gene names apply. Read data end 4 residues before the CDR3 end; the end is taken from the germline J gene. This chain uses TRBV19 with TRBJ2-7; perhaps TRBD1 as D (7 bases). Germline V gene lookup returns CDR1 FNHDT and CDR2 SITEND (reference sequence). CDR3 length: 12 amino acids. The CDR3 reads CASRQGGYEQYF. The CDR3 bases that were read are TGTGCCAGCAGGCAGGGGGGTTAT.

Of note for this clone: The gene symbols are mouse symbols. The read terminates 4 residues ahead of where the CDR3 ends, so the germline J gene completes it. J is TRBJ2-4 and V is TRBV13-1; TRBD1 agrees at 8 bases. The V gene's germline CDR1 is NSHNY and CDR2 SYGAGN. The length of the CDR3 is 14 residues. The DNA read from the CDR3 is TGTGCCAGCAGTGATGTCAGGGGGCGCAAC. Residues: CASSDVRGRN. The entire CDR3 reads CASSDVRGRNTLYF.

This clone was detected ten times or more. Gene names are the mouse ones. Sequencing ends 4 residues short of the CDR3 end; the germline J gene provides the rest. The V gene is TRBV13-1, the J gene TRBJ1-2, with 9 nucleotides matching TRBD1. CDR3 size: 16 residues. From germline, CDR1 is NSHNY and CDR2 SYGAGN. V gave up 1 base and J gave up 0 bases; unmatched junction bases: 4. The CDR3 loop reads CASSDYRGHSNSDYTF. The covered CDR3 bases are TGTGCCAGCAGTGATTACAGGGGGCACTCAAACTCC.

Points on this clone: Gene names refer to mouse genes. Read coverage stops 4 residues before the CDR3 terminus; the germline J gene supplies the remainder. In the same sample, other DNA sequences code for this CDR3. V is TRBV1 and J is TRBJ1-2; D perhaps matches TRBD1 (5 bases). The V gene lost 1 base and the J gene lost 0 bases, with 9 bases spanning the gap. The CDR3 has 15 amino acids. Germline loops: CDR1 NSQYPW, CDR2 LRSPGD (reference sequence). The part of the CDR3 DNA that was read is TGCACCTGCAGTGCAGCTGGACAAGCAAACTCC. As protein: CTCSAAGQANS. The whole CDR3 sequence reads CTCSAAGQANSDYTF.

Remarks on this clone: Gene and germline names: mouse. The CDR3 end is not reached by the read, which stops 4 residues before it; the germline J gene fills it in. The V gene is TRBV1, the J gene TRBJ2-1; 12 nucleotides match TRBD1. The CDR3 contains 14 residues. CDR1 is NSQYPW, CDR2 LRSPGD, per germline (reference sequence). The sequenced part of the CDR3 DNA is TGCACCTGCAGTGTCCGGGACAGGGGGCCT. This sequence encodes CTCSVRDRGP. The full CDR3 reads CTCSVRDRGPEQFF. Full variable domain (missing parts from reference TRBV1 and TRBJ2-1): VTLLEQNPRWRLVPRGQAVNLRCILKNSQYPWMSWYQQDLQKQLQWLFTLRSPGDKEVKSLPGADYLATRVTDTELRLQVANMSQGRTLYCTCSVRDRGPEQFFGPGTRLTVL.

This clone appeared a few times. Genes and germline come from the mouse. From the germline J gene comes the end of the CDR3, since the read stops 4 residues before it. This sample also contains other DNA sequences that code for the same CDR3. This chain connects TRBV5 to TRBJ2-7, with TRBD2 matching 10 bases. The V gene end was trimmed by 0 bases and the J gene end by 3 bases; junction bases not matched to a gene: 2. The CDR3 covers 15 residues. Germline CDR1 LGHNA, CDR2 YNLKQL (reference sequence). The CDR3 sequence is CASSQEGTGDYEQYF. CDR3 DNA (partial): TGTGCCAGCAGCCAAGAGGGGACTGGGGACTAT.

In its sample, this clone was seen many times. Genes and germline come from the mouse. The CDR3 is cut off 4 residues early in the read; its end comes from the germline J gene. The same CDR3 also results from other DNA sequences found in this sample. The chain has TRBV5 and TRBJ2-2, with TRBD1 matching over 7 bases. CDR1 and CDR2 (germline): LGHNA, YNLKQL (reference sequence). V lost 1 base, J lost 3 bases, and 2 bases stayed unmatched. CDR3 length equals 15 residues. The chain's CDR3 is CASSQGQGYTGQLYF. CDR3 bases read: TGTGCCAGCAGCCAAGGACAGGGCTACACCGGG.

About this clone: Gene and germline names: mouse. The CDR3 end lies 4 residues beyond the end of the read and is filled in from the germline J gene. Distinct nucleotide sequences in the sample also encode this CDR3. The V gene is TRBV5, the J gene TRBJ2-1, with a weak D call TRBD1 (6 bases). Germline CDR1 and CDR2: LGHNA and YNLKQL (reference sequence). The CDR3 extends over 14 amino acids. Trimming left V 4 bases short and J 4 bases short, with 11 bases between. The CDR3 sequence is CASSPRDTYAEQFF. CDR3 bases read: TGTGCCAGCAGCCCCCGGGACACATATGCT.

This clone occurred a few times. Gene names refer to mouse genes. The observed sequence ends 4 residues before the CDR3 terminus, with the missing tail filled in from the germline J gene. The gene calls are TRBV5 and TRBJ2-3; 10 nucleotides agree with TRBD2. This CDR3 comprises 15 residues. The J segment lost 3 bases and the V segment lost 3 bases, leaving 3 bases of the junction unmatched. Germline V CDR1 and CDR2: LGHNA, YNLKQL (reference sequence). CDR3 region: CASSHPGLGAETLYF. The sequenced CDR3 bases are TGTGCCAGCAGCCACCCGGGACTGGGGGCAGAA.